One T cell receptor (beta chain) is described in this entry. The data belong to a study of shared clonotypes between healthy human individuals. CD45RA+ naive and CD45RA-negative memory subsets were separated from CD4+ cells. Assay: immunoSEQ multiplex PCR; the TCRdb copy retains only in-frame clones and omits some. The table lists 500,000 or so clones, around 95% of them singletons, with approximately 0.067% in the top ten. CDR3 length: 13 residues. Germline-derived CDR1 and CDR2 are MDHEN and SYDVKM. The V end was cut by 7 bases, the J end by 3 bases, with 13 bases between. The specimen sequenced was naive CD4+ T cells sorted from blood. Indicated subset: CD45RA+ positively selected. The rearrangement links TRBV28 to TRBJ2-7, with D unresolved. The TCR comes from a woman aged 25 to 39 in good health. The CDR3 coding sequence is TGTGCCAGCACGTCTCAACCCTTCTACGAGCAGTACTTC. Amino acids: CASTSQPFYEQYF.